Listed below are T cell receptor beta chains from one sample, sequenced in a study of cytomegalovirus exposure and HLA in healthy donors. TCRdb keeps only in-frame clones here, not all; method: immunoSEQ multiplex PCR. Seen here are some 180,000 clones, 9.5% observed once, and the top ten hold 1% to 1.5%. The sequencing sample was made of PBMCs. The receptors come from a woman aged 25 to 39 in good health and CMV-seropositive. Both conserved end residues are part of each CDR3. The D gene is left open where the match is weak. Where a row states a size, it is once, few, many or the class of an expanded clone; other rows omit it.

v_call	d_call	clone_size	j_call	cdr3_nt	cdr3_aa
TRBV4-2	NA	few	TRBJ2-5	TGTGCCAGCAGCCAAGATCTCACAGATCAAGAGACCCAGTACTTC	CASSQDLTDQETQYF
TRBV7-9	NA	NA	TRBJ1-2	TGTGCCAGCAGCTCTAGAGTCCAGTCCTATGGCTACACCTTC	CASSSRVQSYGYTF
TRBV5-6	NA	NA	TRBJ1-5	TGTGCCAGCAGCTTGGGGCAGGGTAGGCAGCCCCAGCATTTT	CASSLGQGRQPQHF
TRBV11-3	NA	few	TRBJ1-1	TGTGCCAGCAGCTTAGGTAAGGCGGGGAACACTGAAGCTTTCTTT	CASSLGKAGNTEAFF
TRBV18	NA	NA	TRBJ2-7	TGTGCCAGCTCACCGGGACTGAGCTCCTACGAGCAGTACTTC	CASSPGLSSYEQYF
TRBV18	NA	few	TRBJ1-1	TGTGCCAGCTCACCCCGACAGGACACTGAAGCTTTCTTT	CASSPRQDTEAFF
TRBV4-1	TRBD2	few	TRBJ2-1	TGCGCCAGCAGCCAATACGACCCCGCCGGGACTAGCGGCCATGAGCAGTTCTTC	CASSQYDPAGTSGHEQFF
TRBV5-1	TRBD2	few	TRBJ2-7	TGCGCCAGCAGCCCGAGGGGACTAGCGGGAGGGTTCGACTACGAGCAGTACTTC	CASSPRGLAGGFDYEQYF
TRBV5-1	NA	NA	TRBJ2-3	TGCGCCAGCAAAGAGCGATATAGCACAGATACGCAGTATTTT	CASKERYSTDTQYF
TRBV2	TRBD1	NA	TRBJ2-4	TGTGCCAGCAGTCGACAGGGGGCCAGGGACATTCAGTACTTC	CASSRQGARDIQYF
TRBV29-1	TRBD1	NA	TRBJ2-7	TGCAGCGTTGTCGAGACAGGGGCCTACGAGCAGTACTTC	CSVVETGAYEQYF
TRBV18	TRBD1	few	TRBJ2-3	TGTGCCAGCTCACCAGGGACAGGTAGCACAGATACGCAGTATTTT	CASSPGTGSTDTQYF
TRBV27	TRBD2	few	TRBJ2-6	TGTGCCAGCAGTTTATCCCGAGCGGGGAGCATCTCTGGGGCCAACGTCCTGACTTTC	CASSLSRAGSISGANVLTF
TRBV9	TRBD2	NA	TRBJ2-1	TGTGCCAGCACCATTCGGGAGGGCCCCTACAATGAGCAGTTCTTC	CASTIREGPYNEQFF
TRBV14	NA	few	TRBJ2-3	TGTGCCAGCAGCCAAGAGGCGCGGGGACAGAGCACAGATACGCAGTATTTT	CASSQEARGQSTDTQYF
TRBV5-1	NA	NA	TRBJ1-2	TGCGCCAGCAGCGGGGCAGACAACTATGGCTACACCTTC	CASSGADNYGYTF
TRBV5-1	NA	few	TRBJ2-1	TGCGCCAGCAGCTTGGACAGGGTGGACTACAATGAGCAGTTCTTC	CASSLDRVDYNEQFF
TRBV6-5	NA	few	TRBJ2-7	TGTGCCAGCAGTTACTCCGTATCCTACGAGCAGTACTTC	CASSYSVSYEQYF
TRBV6-5	TRBD2	few	TRBJ2-7	TGTGCCAGCAGTTACTCTCGACTAGCGAGCTCCTACGAGCAGTACTTC	CASSYSRLASSYEQYF
TRBV10-3	TRBD2	few	TRBJ2-1	TGTGCCATCAGTGAGTCGGGGGGGACTAGCGGGAGATCGTCCTACAATGAGCAGTTCTTC	CAISESGGTSGRSSYNEQFF
TRBV7-3	NA	few	TRBJ2-3	TGTGCCAGCAGCTTAACAAAACTCACAGATACGCAGTATTTT	CASSLTKLTDTQYF
TRBV19	NA	NA	TRBJ1-1	TGTGCCAGTAGTATGGCCCCCTCGGGACATCTTGAAGCTTTCTTT	CASSMAPSGHLEAFF
TRBV5-1	NA	few	TRBJ2-1	TGCGCCAGCAGCTTGTTCCCTTCGGTTTCCGCTGACAATGAGCAGTTCTTC	CASSLFPSVSADNEQFF
TRBV6-6	NA	few	TRBJ1-2	TGTGCCAGCAGTTACTCGGGGGAGGGGCAAGGCTACACCTTC	CASSYSGEGQGYTF
TRBV2	NA	few	TRBJ2-5	TGTGCCAGCGCGGTGGAGACCCAGTACTTC	CASAVETQYF
TRBV6-4	TRBD2	NA	TRBJ2-7	TGTGCCAGCAGTGACTGGCGGGAGATACCCGAGCAGTACTTC	CASSDWREIPEQYF
TRBV5-4	TRBD1	NA	TRBJ1-2	TGTGCCAGCAGCTTGGATAACAGGGGCCATGGCTACACCTTC	CASSLDNRGHGYTF
TRBV20-1	NA	NA	TRBJ2-2	TGCAGTGCTAGGCAGTCCGGGGAGCTGTTTTTT	CSARQSGELFF
TRBV29-1	TRBD1	few	TRBJ2-5	TGCAGCGTTGAGCAACAGGGGGCGATGATCATGGGGACCCAGTACTTC	CSVEQQGAMIMGTQYF
TRBV4-1	TRBD1	few	TRBJ2-5	TGCGCCAGCAGCCAGTACCGACAGGGCCTCCAAGAGACCCAGTACTTC	CASSQYRQGLQETQYF
TRBV4-2	TRBD1	NA	TRBJ1-2	TGTGCCAGCAGCCAAAAACGGGACAGTTTTTATGGCTACACCTTC	CASSQKRDSFYGYTF
TRBV12-5	NA	few	TRBJ2-1	TGTGCTAGTGATAGGGAGGACCTCCTGAGGAATGAGCAGTTCTTC	CASDREDLLRNEQFF
TRBV29-1	NA	few	TRBJ1-2	TGCAGCGTTGATGGCAGCTATGGCTACACCTTC	CSVDGSYGYTF
TRBV6-1	NA	NA	TRBJ2-3	TGTGCCAGCAGTGAAGACGTTGCGGGTTTCACAGATACGCAGTATTTT	CASSEDVAGFTDTQYF
TRBV27	NA	NA	TRBJ2-3	TGTGCCAGCAGTGATACAGGAGTCGGGTTTAGCACAGATACGCAGTATTTT	CASSDTGVGFSTDTQYF
TRBV9	NA	few	TRBJ2-1	TGTGCCAGCAGCATGGACTCCAGCTCCTACAATGAGCAGTTCTTC	CASSMDSSSYNEQFF
TRBV6-1	NA	NA	TRBJ2-7	TGTGCCAGCAGGGGTGGACAGCCCTACGAGCAGTACTTC	CASRGGQPYEQYF
TRBV7-9	TRBD1	few	TRBJ1-1	TGTGCCAGCAGCTTAGGGGACAGGGGCACTGAAGCTTTCTTT	CASSLGDRGTEAFF
TRBV2	TRBD1	few	TRBJ2-7	TGTGCCGACAGGGGCAGGGACGAGCAGTACTTC	CADRGRDEQYF
TRBV28	NA	NA	TRBJ2-7	TGTGCCAGCAGCCTCACAGCCTACGAGCAGTACTTC	CASSLTAYEQYF
TRBV5-1	TRBD1	NA	TRBJ1-2	TGCGCCAGCAGCGAGGGACAGGGGAATGGCTACACCTTC	CASSEGQGNGYTF
TRBV5-1	TRBD2	NA	TRBJ2-1	TGCGCCAGCAGCTTGAGGCTAGCGGGCGGCAATGAGCAGTTCTTC	CASSLRLAGGNEQFF
TRBV6-4	NA	NA	TRBJ2-1	TGTGCCTCCCTGGAGGAGTCCTTCGCCCGTGGGCAGTTCTTC	CASLEESFARGQFF
TRBV6-6	TRBD1	few	TRBJ2-2	TGTGCCAGCAGTTACGGGGCCAGACAGGGCCACGGGGAGCTGTTTTTT	CASSYGARQGHGELFF
TRBV29-1	NA	NA	TRBJ1-1	TGCAGCACAACCCGAGGGGGGGCGGTGAGGAACACTGAAGCTTTCTTT	CSTTRGGAVRNTEAFF
TRBV5-1	NA	NA	TRBJ2-1	TGCGCCAGCAGCTTGGTGACTGCCTATGAGCAGTTCTTC	CASSLVTAYEQFF
TRBV25-1	TRBD1	many	TRBJ1-4	TGTGCCAGCAGTGACCCGGGACAGGGGAGTGAAAAACTGTTTTTT	CASSDPGQGSEKLFF
TRBV29-1	NA	few	TRBJ2-1	TGCAGCGTTGATATGGGGGACTATGAGCAGTTCTTC	CSVDMGDYEQFF
TRBV5-6	TRBD2	few	TRBJ2-1	TGTGCCAGCAGCCGAAGACTAGCGGGATTTCTCAATGAGCAGTTCTTC	CASSRRLAGFLNEQFF
TRBV6-5	TRBD1	NA	TRBJ1-4	TGTGCCAGCCGAAGACAGGGGGCTAATGAAAAACTGTTTTTT	CASRRQGANEKLFF
TRBV11-2	TRBD1	NA	TRBJ1-2	TGTGCCAGCAGCTTAATGGGACAGGGAGGGACCTATGGCTACACCTTC	CASSLMGQGGTYGYTF
TRBV18	TRBD1	few	TRBJ1-1	TGTGCCAGCTTACCGACGATCGGACAGGGCCTGAAAACTGAAGCTTTCTTT	CASLPTIGQGLKTEAFF
TRBV5-6	NA	NA	TRBJ2-5	TGTGCCAGCAGCTTGGAGGGCAGGGGGAGGGAGACCCAGTACTTC	CASSLEGRGRETQYF
TRBV30	NA	few	TRBJ1-1	TGTGCCTGGAGTGTAGGCGGCTACACTGAAGCTTTCTTT	CAWSVGGYTEAFF
TRBV29-1	TRBD2	NA	TRBJ2-5	TGCAGCGTTTCCGGGACTAGCGGGGAAGAGACCCAGTACTTC	CSVSGTSGEETQYF
TRBV11-3	NA	NA	TRBJ1-1	TGTGCCAGCAGTTCGTCGACAGGTGAAGCTTTCTTT	CASSSSTGEAFF
TRBV6-1	NA	NA	TRBJ2-1	TGTGCCAGCAAAAAGGGGGGGAGCTCCTACAATGAGCAGTTCTTC	CASKKGGSSYNEQFF
TRBV5-1	TRBD2	few	TRBJ2-1	TGCGCCAGCAGACCTAGCGGGAGTGCCAATGAGCAGTTCTTC	CASRPSGSANEQFF
TRBV7-9	NA	few	TRBJ1-3	TGTGCCAGCAGCTTAAGCAGGGGTGGAAACACCATATATTTT	CASSLSRGGNTIYF